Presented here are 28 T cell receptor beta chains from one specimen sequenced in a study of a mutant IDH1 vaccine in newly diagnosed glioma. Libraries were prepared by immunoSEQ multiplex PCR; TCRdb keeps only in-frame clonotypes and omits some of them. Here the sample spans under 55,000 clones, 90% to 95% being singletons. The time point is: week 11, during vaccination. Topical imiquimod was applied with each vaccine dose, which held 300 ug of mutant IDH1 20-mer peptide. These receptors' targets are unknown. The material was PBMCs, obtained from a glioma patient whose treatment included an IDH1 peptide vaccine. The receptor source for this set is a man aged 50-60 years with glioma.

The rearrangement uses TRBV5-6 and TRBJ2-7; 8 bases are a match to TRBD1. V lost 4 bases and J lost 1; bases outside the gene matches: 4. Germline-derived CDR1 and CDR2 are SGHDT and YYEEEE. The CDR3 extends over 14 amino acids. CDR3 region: CASSPGTGSYEQYF. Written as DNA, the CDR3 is TGTGCCAGCAGCCCTGGGACAGGATCCTACGAGCAGTACTTC.

The CDR3 bases are TGTGCCAGCTCCTCCGGACAGTACTACGAGCAGTACTTC. It translates to CASSSGQYYEQYF. The chain has TRBV18 and TRBJ2-7; a weak D match, TRBD1 (6 bases). The CDR3 has 13 residues. V dropped 6 bases and J dropped 3 bases, with 12 bases sitting between them. CDR1 is KGHSH, CDR2 LQKENI, per germline.

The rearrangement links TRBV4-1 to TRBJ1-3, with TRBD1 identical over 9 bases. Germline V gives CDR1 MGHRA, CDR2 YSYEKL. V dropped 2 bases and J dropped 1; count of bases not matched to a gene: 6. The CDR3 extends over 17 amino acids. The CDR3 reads CASSQPGTGSSGNTIYF. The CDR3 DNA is TGCGCCAGCAGCCAACCAGGGACAGGGTCGTCTGGAAACACCATATATTTT.

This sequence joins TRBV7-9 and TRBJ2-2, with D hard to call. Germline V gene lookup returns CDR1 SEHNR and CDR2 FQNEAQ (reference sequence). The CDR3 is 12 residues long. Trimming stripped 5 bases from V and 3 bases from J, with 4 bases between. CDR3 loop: CASSQYTGELFF. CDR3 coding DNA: TGTGCCAGCAGCCAATACACCGGGGAGCTGTTTTTT.

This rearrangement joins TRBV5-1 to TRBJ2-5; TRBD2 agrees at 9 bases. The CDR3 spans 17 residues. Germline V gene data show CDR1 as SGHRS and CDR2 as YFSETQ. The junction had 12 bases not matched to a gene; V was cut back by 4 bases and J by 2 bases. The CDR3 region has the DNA TGCGCCAGCAGCCCCGACTCACTAGCGGGCCGACAAGAGACCCAGTACTTC. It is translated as CASSPDSLAGRQETQYF. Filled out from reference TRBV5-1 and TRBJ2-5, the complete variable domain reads KAGVTQTPRYLIKTRGQQVTLSCSPISGHRSVSWYQQTPGQGLQFLFEYFSETQRNKGNFPGRFSGRQFSNSRSEMNVSTLELGDSALYLCASSPDSLAGRQETQYFGPGTRLLVL.

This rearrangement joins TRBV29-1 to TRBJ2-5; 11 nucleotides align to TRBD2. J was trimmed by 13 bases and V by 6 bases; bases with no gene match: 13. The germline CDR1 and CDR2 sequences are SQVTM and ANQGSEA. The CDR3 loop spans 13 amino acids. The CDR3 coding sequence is TGCAGCGTAGGAACTAGCGGGGGCGCGGCTCGGTACTTC. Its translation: CSVGTSGGAARYF.

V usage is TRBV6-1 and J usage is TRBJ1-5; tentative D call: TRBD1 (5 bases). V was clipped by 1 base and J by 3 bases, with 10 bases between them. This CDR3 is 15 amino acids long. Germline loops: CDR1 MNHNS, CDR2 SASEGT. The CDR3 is CASSEVPGLNQPQHF. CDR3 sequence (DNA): TGTGCCAGCAGTGAAGTCCCGGGACTCAATCAGCCCCAGCATTTT.

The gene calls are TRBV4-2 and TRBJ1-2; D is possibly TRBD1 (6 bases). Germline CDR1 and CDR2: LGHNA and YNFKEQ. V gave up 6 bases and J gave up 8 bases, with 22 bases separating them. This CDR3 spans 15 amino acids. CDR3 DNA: TGTGCCAGCAGTCTACAGGGCCTCCTAGGGGAAGGCTACACCTTC. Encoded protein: CASSLQGLLGEGYTF.

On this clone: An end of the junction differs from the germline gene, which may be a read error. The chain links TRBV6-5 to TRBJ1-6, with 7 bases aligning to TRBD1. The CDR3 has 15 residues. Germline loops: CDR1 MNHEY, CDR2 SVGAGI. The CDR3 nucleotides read TGTGCCAGCAATTACTGGGACAGTTATAATTCACCCCTCCACTTT. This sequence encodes CASNYWDSYNSPLHF.

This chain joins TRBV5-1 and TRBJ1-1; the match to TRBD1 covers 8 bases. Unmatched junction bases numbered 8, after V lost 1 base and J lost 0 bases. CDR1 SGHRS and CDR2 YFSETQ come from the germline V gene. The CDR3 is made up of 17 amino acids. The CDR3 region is CASSLRRLGQVNTEAFF. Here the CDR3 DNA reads TGCGCCAGCAGCTTGAGAAGATTGGGACAGGTGAACACTGAAGCTTTCTTT.

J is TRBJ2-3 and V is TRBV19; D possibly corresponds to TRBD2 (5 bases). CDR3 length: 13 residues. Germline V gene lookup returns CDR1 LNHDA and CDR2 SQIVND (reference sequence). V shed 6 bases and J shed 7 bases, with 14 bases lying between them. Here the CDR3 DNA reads TGTGCCAGTAGCCTCCCGGGGAGAAATACGCAGTATTTT. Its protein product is CASSLPGRNTQYF. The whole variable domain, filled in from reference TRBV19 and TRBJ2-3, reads DGGITQSPKYLFRKEGQNVTLSCEQNLNHDAMYWYRQDPGQGLRLIYYSQIVNDFQKGDIAEGYSVSREKKESFPLTVTSAQKNPTAFYLCASSLPGRNTQYFGPGTRLTVL.

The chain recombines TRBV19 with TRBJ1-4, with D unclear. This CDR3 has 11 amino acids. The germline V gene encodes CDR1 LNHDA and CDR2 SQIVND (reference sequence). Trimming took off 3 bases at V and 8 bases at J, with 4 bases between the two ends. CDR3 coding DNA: TGTGCCAGTAGTATCAGGGAAAAACTGTTTTTT. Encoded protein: CASSIREKLFF.

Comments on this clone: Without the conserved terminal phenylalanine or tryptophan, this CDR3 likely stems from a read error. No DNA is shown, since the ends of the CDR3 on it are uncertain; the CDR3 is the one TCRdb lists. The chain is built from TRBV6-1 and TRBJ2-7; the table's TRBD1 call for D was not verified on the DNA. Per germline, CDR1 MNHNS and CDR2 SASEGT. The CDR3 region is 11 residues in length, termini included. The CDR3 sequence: CASSESGTGFI.

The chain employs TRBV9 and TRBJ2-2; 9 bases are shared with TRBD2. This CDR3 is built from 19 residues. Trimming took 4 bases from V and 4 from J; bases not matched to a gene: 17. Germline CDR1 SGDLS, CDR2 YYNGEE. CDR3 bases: TGTGCCAGCAGCCCCCGATTTAGCGGGGGAGTACCATCCACCGGGGAGCTGTTTTTT. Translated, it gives CASSPRFSGGVPSTGELFF.

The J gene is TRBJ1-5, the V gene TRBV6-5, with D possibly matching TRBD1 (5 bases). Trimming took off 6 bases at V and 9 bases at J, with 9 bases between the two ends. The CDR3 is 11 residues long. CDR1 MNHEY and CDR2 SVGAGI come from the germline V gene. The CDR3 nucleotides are TGTGCCAGCAGCGGGGGGGGGCCCCAGCATTTT. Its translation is CASSGGGPQHF.

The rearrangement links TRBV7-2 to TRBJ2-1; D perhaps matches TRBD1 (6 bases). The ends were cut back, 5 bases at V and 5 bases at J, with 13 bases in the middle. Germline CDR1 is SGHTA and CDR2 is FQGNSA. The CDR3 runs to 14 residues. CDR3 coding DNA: TGTGCCAGCAGCCCCGACGGACAGAACAATGAGCAGTTCTTC. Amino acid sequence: CASSPDGQNNEQFF. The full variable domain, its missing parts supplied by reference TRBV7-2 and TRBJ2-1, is GAGVSQSPSNKVTEKGKDVELRCDPISGHTALYWYRQSLGQGLEFLIYFQGNSAPDKSGLPSDRFSAERTGGSVSTLTIQRTQQEDSAVYLCASSPDGQNNEQFFGPGTRLTVL.

CDR3 region: CASSLGPGQFSGNTIYF. The CDR3, as DNA: TGTGCCAGCAGCCTAGGACCGGGACAGTTTTCTGGAAACACCATATATTTT. The V gene is TRBV14, the J gene TRBJ1-3, with TRBD1 identical over 7 bases. Germline V gene lookup returns CDR1 SGHDN and CDR2 FVKESK. This CDR3 region has 17 residues. J gave up 1 base and V 4 bases, and 10 bases lay outside the gene matches.

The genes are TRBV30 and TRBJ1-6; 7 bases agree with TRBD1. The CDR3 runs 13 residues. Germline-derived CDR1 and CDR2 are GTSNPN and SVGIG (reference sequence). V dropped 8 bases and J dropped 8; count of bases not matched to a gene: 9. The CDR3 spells CASFRGAHSPLHF. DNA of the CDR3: TGTGCCAGTTTCAGGGGGGCCCATTCACCCCTCCACTTT.

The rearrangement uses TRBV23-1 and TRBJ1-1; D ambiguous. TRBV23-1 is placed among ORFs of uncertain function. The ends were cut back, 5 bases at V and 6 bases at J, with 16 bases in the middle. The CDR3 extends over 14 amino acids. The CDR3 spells CASSSSRLRAEAFF. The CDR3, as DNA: TGCGCCAGCAGTTCTTCCCGGCTAAGGGCTGAAGCTTTCTTT.

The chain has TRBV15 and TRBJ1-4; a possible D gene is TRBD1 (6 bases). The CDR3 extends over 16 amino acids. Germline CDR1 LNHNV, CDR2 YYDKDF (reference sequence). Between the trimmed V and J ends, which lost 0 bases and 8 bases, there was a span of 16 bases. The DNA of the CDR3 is TGTGCCACCAGCAGAGATTGGGGCCAGGGGTGGGAAAAACTGTTTTTT. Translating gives CATSRDWGQGWEKLFF.

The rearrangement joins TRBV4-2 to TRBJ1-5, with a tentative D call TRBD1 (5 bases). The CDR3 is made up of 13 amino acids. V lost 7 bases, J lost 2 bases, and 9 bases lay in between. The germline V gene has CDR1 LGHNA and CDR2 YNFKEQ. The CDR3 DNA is TGTGCCAGCACGGAAGGGGGCAATCAGCCCCAGCATTTT. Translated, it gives CASTEGGNQPQHF.

CDR3 in DNA: TGTGCCAGCAGCTTAAGGGGCTCTGGGGCCAACGTCCTGACTTTC. This gives the protein CASSLRGSGANVLTF. The V gene is TRBV7-9, the J gene TRBJ2-6, with D perhaps matching TRBD1 (5 bases). V lost 2 bases and J lost 0, with 5 bases in between. Germline-derived CDR1 and CDR2 are SEHNR and FQNEAQ (reference sequence). This CDR3 is built from 15 residues.

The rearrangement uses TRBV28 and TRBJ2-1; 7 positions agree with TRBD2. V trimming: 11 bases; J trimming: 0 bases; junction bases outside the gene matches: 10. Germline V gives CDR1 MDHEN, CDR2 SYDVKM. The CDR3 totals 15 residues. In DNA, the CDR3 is TGTGCCTCTTGGGCTAGCGGTAGCTCCTACAATGAGCAGTTCTTC. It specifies CASWASGSSYNEQFF.

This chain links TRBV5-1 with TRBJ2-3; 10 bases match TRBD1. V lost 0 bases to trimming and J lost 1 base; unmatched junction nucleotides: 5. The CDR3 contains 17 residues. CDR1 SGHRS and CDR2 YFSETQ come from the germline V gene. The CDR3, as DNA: TGCGCCAGCAGCTTGGTTCCCGGGACAGGGGGCACAGATACGCAGTATTTT. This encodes CASSLVPGTGGTDTQYF.

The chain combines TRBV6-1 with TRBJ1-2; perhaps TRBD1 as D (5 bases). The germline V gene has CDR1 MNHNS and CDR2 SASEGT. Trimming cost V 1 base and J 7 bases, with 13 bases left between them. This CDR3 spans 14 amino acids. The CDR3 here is CASSEGGVAGGYTF. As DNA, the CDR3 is TGTGCCAGCAGTGAAGGGGGCGTGGCGGGTGGCTACACCTTC.

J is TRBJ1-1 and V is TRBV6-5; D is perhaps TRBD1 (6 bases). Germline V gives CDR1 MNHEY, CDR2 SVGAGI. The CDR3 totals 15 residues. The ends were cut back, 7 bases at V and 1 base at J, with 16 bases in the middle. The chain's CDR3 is CASKGAGTQNTEAFF. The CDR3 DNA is TGTGCCAGCAAGGGTGCCGGGACACAGAACACTGAAGCTTTCTTT.

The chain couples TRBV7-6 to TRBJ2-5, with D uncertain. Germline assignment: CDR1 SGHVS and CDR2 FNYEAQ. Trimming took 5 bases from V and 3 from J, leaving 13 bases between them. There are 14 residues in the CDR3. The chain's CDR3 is CASSLLGTEETQYF. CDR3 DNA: TGTGCCAGCAGCCTTCTAGGAACAGAAGAGACCCAGTACTTC. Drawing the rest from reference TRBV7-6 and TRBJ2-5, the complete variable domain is GAGVSQSPRYKVTKRGQDVALRCDPISGHVSLYWYRQALGQGPEFLTYFNYEAQQDKSGLPNDRFSAERPEGSISTLTIQRTEQRDSAMYRCASSLLGTEETQYFGPGTRLLVL.

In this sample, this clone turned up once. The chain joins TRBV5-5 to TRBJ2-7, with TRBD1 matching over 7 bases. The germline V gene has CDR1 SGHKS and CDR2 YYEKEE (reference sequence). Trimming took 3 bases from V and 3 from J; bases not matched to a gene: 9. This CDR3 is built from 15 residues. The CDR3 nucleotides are TGTGCCAGCAGCTCGGAAGGCCACAGGGGCTACGAGCAGTACTTC. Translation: CASSSEGHRGYEQYF.